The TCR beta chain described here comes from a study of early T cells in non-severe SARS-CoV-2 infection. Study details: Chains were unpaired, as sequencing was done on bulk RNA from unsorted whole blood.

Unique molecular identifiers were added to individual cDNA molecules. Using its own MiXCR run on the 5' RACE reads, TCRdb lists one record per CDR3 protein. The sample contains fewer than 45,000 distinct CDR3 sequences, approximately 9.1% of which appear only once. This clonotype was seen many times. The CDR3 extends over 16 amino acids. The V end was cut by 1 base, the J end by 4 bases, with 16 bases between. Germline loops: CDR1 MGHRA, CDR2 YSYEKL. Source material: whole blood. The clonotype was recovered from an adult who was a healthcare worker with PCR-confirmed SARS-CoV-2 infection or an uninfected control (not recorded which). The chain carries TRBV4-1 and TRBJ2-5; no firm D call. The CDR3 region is CASSQVNLGFAETQYF. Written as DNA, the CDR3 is TGCGCCAGCAGCCAAGTGAACTTAGGGTTCGCAGAGACCCAGTACTTC.